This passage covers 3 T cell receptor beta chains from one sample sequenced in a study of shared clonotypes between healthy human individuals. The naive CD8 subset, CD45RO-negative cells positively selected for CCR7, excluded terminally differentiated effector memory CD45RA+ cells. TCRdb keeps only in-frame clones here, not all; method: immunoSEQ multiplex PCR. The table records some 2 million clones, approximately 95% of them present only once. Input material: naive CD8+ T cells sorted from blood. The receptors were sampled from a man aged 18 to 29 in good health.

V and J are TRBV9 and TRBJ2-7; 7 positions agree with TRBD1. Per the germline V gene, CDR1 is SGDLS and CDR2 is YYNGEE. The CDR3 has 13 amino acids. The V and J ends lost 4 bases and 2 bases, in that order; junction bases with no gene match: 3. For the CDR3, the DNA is TGTGCCAGCAGCTCGGGACAGACCTACGAGCAGTACTTC. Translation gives CASSSGQTYEQYF.

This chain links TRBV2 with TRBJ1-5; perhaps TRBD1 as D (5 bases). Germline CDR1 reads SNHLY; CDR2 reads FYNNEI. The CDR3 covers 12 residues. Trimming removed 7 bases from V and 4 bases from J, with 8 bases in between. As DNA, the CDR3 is TGTGCCAGCACCCGGGGGAATCAGCCCCAGCATTTT. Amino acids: CASTRGNQPQHF.

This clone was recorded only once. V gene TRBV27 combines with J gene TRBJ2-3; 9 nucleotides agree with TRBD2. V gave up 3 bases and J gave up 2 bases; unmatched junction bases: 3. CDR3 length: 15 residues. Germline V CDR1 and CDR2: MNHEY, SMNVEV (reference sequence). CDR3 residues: CASSFLAGHTDTQYF. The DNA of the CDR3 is TGTGCCAGCAGTTTCCTAGCGGGGCACACAGATACGCAGTATTTT.